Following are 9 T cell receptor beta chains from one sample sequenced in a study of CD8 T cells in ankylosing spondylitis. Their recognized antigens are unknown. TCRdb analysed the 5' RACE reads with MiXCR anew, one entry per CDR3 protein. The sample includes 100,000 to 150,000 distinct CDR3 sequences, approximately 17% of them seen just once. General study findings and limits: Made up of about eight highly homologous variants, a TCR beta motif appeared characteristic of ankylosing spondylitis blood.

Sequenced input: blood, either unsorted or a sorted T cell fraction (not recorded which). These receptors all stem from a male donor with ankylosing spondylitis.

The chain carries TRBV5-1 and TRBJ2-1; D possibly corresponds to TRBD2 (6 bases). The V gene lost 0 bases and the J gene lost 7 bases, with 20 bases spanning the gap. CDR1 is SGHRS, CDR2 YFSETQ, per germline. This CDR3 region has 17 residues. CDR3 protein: CASSLAGSVGGYNEQFF. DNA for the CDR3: TGCGCCAGCAGCTTGGCCGGCTCTGTTGGGGGGTATAATGAGCAGTTCTTC.

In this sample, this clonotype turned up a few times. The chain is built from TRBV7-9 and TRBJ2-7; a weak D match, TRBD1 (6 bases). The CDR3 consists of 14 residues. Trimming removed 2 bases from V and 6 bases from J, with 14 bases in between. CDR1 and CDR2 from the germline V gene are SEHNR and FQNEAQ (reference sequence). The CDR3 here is CASSLTRGSFEQYF. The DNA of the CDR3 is TGTGCCAGCAGCTTAACCAGGGGTAGCTTCGAGCAGTACTTC.

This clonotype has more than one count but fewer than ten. The CDR3 reads CASSVRTAYNEQFF. The CDR3 DNA sequence: TGTGCCAGCAGTGTCAGGACGGCCTACAATGAGCAGTTCTTC. This chain links TRBV28 with TRBJ2-1; D uncertain. Deletions cut 5 bases from V and 2 bases from J, with 10 bases between. The V gene's germline CDR1 is MDHEN and CDR2 SYDVKM. The CDR3 totals 14 residues.

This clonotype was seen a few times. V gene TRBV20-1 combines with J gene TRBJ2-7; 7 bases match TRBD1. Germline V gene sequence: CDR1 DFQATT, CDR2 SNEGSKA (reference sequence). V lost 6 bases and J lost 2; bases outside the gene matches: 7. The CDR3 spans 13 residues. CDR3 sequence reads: CSARDSQTYEQYF. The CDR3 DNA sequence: TGCAGTGCCCGGGACAGTCAAACCTACGAGCAGTACTTC.

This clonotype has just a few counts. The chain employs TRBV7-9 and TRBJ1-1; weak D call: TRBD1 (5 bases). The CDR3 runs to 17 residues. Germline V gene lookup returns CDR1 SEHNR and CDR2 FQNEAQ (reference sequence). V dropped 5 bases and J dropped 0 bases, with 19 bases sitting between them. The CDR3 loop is CASSLGVWGAVNTEAFF. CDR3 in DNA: TGTGCCAGCAGCCTAGGGGTCTGGGGCGCGGTGAACACTGAAGCTTTCTTT. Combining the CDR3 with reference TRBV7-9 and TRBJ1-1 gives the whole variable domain DTGVSQNPRHKITKRGQNVTFRCDPISEHNRLYWYRQTLGQGPEFLTYFQNEAQLEKSRLLSDRFSAERPKGSFSTLEIQRTEQGDSAMYLCASSLGVWGAVNTEAFFGQGTRLTVV.

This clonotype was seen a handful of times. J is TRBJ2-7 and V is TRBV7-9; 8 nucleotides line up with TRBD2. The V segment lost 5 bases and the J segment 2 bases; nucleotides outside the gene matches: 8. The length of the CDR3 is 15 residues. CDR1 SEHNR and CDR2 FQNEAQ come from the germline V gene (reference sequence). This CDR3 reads CASSVAGGITYEQYF. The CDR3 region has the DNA TGTGCCAGCAGCGTGGCGGGGGGCATTACCTACGAGCAGTACTTC.

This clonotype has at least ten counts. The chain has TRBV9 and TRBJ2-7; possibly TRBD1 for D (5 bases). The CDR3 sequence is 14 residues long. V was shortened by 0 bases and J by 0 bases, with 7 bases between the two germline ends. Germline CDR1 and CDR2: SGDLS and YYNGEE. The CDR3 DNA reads TGTGCCAGCAGCGTAGAGGACAACTCCTACGAGCAGTACTTC. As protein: CASSVEDNSYEQYF.

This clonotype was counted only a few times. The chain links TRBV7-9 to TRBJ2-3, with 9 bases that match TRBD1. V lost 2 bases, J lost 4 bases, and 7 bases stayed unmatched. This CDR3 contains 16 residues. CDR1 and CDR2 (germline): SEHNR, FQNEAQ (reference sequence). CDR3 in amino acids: CASSLHRTGVADTQYF. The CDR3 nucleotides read TGTGCCAGCAGCTTACACAGGACAGGGGTGGCAGATACGCAGTATTTT.

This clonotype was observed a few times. CDR3 DNA: TGCGCCAGCAGCTTGGTTGGACAAGATATCCAAGAGACCCAGTACTTC. This translates into CASSLVGQDIQETQYF. The chain is built from TRBV5-1 and TRBJ2-5; a possible D gene is TRBD1 (5 bases). From germline, CDR1 is SGHRS and CDR2 YFSETQ. Deletions cut 0 bases from V and 1 base from J, with 13 bases between. The CDR3 is made up of 16 amino acids.